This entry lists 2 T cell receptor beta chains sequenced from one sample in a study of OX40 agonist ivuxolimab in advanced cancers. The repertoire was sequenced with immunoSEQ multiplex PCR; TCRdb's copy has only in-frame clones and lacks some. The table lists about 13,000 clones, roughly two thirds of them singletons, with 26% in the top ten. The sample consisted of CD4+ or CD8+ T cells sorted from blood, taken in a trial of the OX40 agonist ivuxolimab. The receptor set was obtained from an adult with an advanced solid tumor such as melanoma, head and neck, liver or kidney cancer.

CDR3 region: CASSPTGSPGYTF. CDR3 bases: TGTGCCAGCAGTCCAACAGGGTCCCCTGGCTACACCTTC. This sequence joins TRBV28 and TRBJ1-2; maybe TRBD1 (6 bases). This CDR3 comprises 13 residues. V was trimmed by 5 bases and J by 7 bases, leaving 14 bases between them. Germline V gene data show CDR1 as MDHEN and CDR2 as SYDVKM.

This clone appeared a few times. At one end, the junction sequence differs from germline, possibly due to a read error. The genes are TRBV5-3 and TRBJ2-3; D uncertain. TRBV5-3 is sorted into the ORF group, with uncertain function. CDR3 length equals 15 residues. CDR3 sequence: CASSYALVGTDTQYF. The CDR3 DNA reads TGTGCCAGCAGCTACGCCTTGGTAGGCACAGATACGCAGTATTTT.